What follows is one TCR beta chain and its context. The antigen is undetermined. This sample is part of a study of PD-L1 blockade in urothelial cancer. About the study: Samples came from 3 weeks, at the second dose, and 6 weeks into treatment.

TCRdb keeps only in-frame clones here, not all; method: immunoSEQ multiplex PCR. The sample contains 70,000 or so clones, 80% to 90% of which appear only once. Study conclusions and caveats: Patients with durable benefit had greater blood expansion of tumor-associated TCR clones 3 weeks into treatment.

The germline gives CDR1 MDHEN, CDR2 SYDVKM. The CDR3 has 14 amino acids. Trimming removed 6 bases at V and 0 bases at J, with 9 bases between. Sequences were derived from PBMCs, sampled around atezolizumab (anti-PD-L1) treatment. The receptor comes from a man aged 65-85 years with urothelial cancer. V gene TRBV28 combines with J gene TRBJ2-1; a weak D match, TRBD1 (6 bases). The CDR3 DNA reads as TGTGCCAGCAGACAGGGCGGCTCCTACAATGAGCAGTTCTTC. It yields the protein CASRQGGSYNEQFF.